Each of the 7 T cell receptor beta chains below was sequenced from the same sample in a study of blood T cells in healthy people across ages. A second PCR of about 7 to 11 cycles used a sample-barcoded 5' primer and a J-beta primer mix. TCRdb used MiXCR to reprocess the 5' RACE reads, holding one entry per CDR3 protein. The sample carries approximately 1.5 million distinct CDR3 sequences, almost 35% recorded once. The specimen sequenced was blood. The origin of the receptors is a woman aged 30 to 39 in good health.

The chain links TRBV20-1 to TRBJ2-7; D possibly matches TRBD1 or TRBD2 (5 bases each). The V end lost 5 bases, the J end lost 4 bases, and 18 bases lay between the germline ends. The germline CDR1 and CDR2 sequences are DFQATT and SNEGSKA (reference sequence). This CDR3 region has 14 residues. For the CDR3, the DNA is TGCAGTGCTCAAACCGGGACGGCGGGTTACGAGCAGTACTTC. Translated, it gives CSAQTGTAGYEQYF.

V gene TRBV11-2 combines with J gene TRBJ2-3; 10 bases map to TRBD2. The CDR3 contains 16 residues. The trim removed 2 bases at V and 6 bases at J, leaving 8 bases unmatched. From germline, CDR1 is SGHAT and CDR2 FQNNGV. CDR3 protein: CASSLSSGGGQDTQYF. In nucleotides, the CDR3 is TGTGCCAGCAGCTTATCCAGCGGGGGGGGACAGGATACGCAGTATTTT.

This clonotype was counted ten times or more. The chain combines TRBV12-3 or TRBV12-4 with TRBJ2-7, with D possibly being TRBD1 (5 bases). The CDR3 consists of 14 residues. V gave up 5 bases and J gave up 0 bases, with 11 bases separating them. CDR3 region: CASSPRVYSYEQYF. The CDR3 coding sequence is TGTGCCAGCAGTCCCAGGGTTTACTCCTACGAGCAGTACTTC.

This chain joins TRBV4-2 and TRBJ2-1; 14 bases match TRBD2. This CDR3 is built from 17 residues. J lost 9 bases, V lost 6 bases, and 13 bases had no gene match. Germline values: CDR1 LGHNA, CDR2 YNFKEQ. CDR3 bases: TGTGCCAGCAGTCAGCAGCCCAGACTAGCGGGGGGGTGTGAGCAGTTCTTC. This sequence encodes CASSQQPRLAGGCEQFF.

Concerning this clonotype: A much bigger clone sits one base away, suggesting this may be a read error. The CDR3 DNA follows: TGCAGTACCCCTACTCCCGGGAGGGATACGCAGTATTTT. Translated: CSTPTPGRDTQYF. This sequence joins TRBV20-1 and TRBJ2-3; 7 nucleotides line up with TRBD2. The V gene's germline CDR1 is DFQATT and CDR2 SNEGSKA (reference sequence). This CDR3 has 13 residues. After removal of 8 bases from V and 6 bases from J, the junction contained 11 bases not matched to a gene.

This CDR3 is CASSFLTSGGGFNEQFF. The CDR3 DNA reads TGTGCCAGCAGCTTCCTGACTAGCGGGGGGGGTTTTAATGAGCAGTTCTTC. The genes are TRBV7-6 and TRBJ2-1; 14 nucleotides line up with TRBD2. Per the germline V gene, CDR1 is SGHVS and CDR2 is FNYEAQ. This CDR3 comprises 17 residues. Losses at the gene ends were 3 bases for V and 7 bases for J; bases not matched to a gene: 8.

The V call is TRBV7-3, the J call TRBJ1-1; TRBD1 matches at 7 bases. The CDR3 consists of 15 residues. Trimming took 5 bases from V and 0 from J; bases not matched to a gene: 6. The V gene's germline CDR1 is SGHTA and CDR2 FQGTGA. This CDR3 reads CASSPGGPVNTEAFF. The CDR3 DNA sequence: TGTGCCAGCAGCCCAGGGGGACCCGTGAACACTGAAGCTTTCTTT.